This T cell receptor beta chain appears in the sequencing data of a study of blood T cell repertoires in COVID-19. At the level of the study: Whether acute or convalescent, the COVID-19 samples came from the United States, Italy and Spain. Sources were T cells, B-cell-depleted T cells, or PBMCs; the material itself was cDNA or gDNA.

CDR1 and CDR2 (germline): SNHLY, FYNNEI. The CDR3 has 15 residues. V gave up 6 bases and J gave up 0 bases; unmatched junction bases: 3. In the authors' workflow: From reference gene primer amplification, estimates of nucleated cell counts were derived. Profiled with immunoSEQ multiplex PCR; TCRdb holds only in-frame clones, not every one. V and J calls and clone size are as listed in that table; D and trimming were resolved from the DNA. The repertoire consists of tens of thousands of clones, with 80% occurring once and the leading ten covering around 4.8%. This clonotype was sampled from a woman in her 70s with acute or convalescent COVID-19. The chain uses TRBV2 and TRBJ2-3, with 10 nucleotides matching TRBD2. Sequences were obtained from peripheral blood. CDR3 sequence (DNA): TGTGCCAGCAGGGAACTAGCGGGGAGCACAGATACGCAGTATTTT. It specifies CASRELAGSTDTQYF.